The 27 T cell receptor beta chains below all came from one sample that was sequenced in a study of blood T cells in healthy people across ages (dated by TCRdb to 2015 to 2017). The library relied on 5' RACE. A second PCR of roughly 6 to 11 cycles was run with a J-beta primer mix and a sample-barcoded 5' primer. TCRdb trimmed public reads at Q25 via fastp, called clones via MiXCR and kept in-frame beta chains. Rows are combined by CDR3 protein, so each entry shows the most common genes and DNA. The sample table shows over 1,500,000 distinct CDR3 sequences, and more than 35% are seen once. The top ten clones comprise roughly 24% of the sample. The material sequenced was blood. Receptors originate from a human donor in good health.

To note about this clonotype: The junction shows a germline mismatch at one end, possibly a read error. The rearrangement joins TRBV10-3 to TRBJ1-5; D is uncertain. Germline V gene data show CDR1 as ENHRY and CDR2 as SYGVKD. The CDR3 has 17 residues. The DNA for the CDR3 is TGTGCCACCAGTGAGTCGTCGTCCCTCTATAGCAATCAGCCCCAGCATTTT. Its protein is CATSESSSLYSNQPQHF.

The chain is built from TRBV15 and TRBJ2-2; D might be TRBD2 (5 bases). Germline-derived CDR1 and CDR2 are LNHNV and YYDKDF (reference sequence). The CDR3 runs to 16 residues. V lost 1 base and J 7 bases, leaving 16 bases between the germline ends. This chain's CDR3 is CATSRGLKIEGGELFF. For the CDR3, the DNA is TGTGCCACCAGCAGAGGCCTGAAAATAGAGGGCGGGGAGCTGTTTTTT.

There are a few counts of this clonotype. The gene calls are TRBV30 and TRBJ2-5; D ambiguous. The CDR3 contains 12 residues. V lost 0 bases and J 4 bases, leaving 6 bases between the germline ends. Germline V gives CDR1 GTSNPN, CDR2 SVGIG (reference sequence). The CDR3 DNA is TGTGCCTGGAGTGTAACCCGAGAGACCCAGTACTTC. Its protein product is CAWSVTRETQYF.

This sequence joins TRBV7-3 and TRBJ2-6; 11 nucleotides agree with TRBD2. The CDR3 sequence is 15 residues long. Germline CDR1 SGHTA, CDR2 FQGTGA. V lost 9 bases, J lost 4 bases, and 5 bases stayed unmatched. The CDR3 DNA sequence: TGTGCCAGGACTAGCGGGGCTTGGGGGGCCAACGTCCTGACTTTC. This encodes CARTSGAWGANVLTF.

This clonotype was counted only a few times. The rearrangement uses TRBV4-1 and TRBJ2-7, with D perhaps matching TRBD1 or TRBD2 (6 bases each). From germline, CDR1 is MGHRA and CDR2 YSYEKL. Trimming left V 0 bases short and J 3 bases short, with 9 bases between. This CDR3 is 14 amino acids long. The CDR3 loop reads CASSQDRGVYEQYF. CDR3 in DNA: TGCGCCAGCAGCCAAGATAGGGGGGTCTACGAGCAGTACTTC.

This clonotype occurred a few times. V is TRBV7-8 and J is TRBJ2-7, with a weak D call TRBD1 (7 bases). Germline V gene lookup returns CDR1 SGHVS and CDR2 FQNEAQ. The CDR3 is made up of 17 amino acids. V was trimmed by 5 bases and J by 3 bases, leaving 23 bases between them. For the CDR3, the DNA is TGTGCCAGCAGCCCCTACCCGGCTGGGCAGGGGGGCTACGAGCAGTACTTC. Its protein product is CASSPYPAGQGGYEQYF. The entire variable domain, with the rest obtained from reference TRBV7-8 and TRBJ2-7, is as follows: GAGVSQSPRYKVAKRGQDVALRCDPISGHVSLFWYQQALGQGPEFLTYFQNEAQLDKSGLPSDRFFAERPEGSVSTLKIQRTQQEDSAVYLCASSPYPAGQGGYEQYFGPGTRLTVT.

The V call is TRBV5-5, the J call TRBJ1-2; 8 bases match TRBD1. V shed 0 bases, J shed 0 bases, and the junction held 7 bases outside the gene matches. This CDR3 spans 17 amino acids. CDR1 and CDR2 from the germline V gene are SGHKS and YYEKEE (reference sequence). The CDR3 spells CASSLGDRSDANYGYTF. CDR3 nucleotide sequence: TGTGCCAGCAGCTTGGGGGACAGGTCGGACGCTAACTATGGCTACACCTTC.

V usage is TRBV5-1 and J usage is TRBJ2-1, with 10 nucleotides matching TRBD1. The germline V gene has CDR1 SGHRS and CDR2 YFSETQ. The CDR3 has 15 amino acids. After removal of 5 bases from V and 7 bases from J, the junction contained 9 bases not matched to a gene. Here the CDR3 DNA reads TGCGCCAGCAGTTCCGGGACAGGGGCTATGAATGAGCAGTTCTTC. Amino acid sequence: CASSSGTGAMNEQFF.

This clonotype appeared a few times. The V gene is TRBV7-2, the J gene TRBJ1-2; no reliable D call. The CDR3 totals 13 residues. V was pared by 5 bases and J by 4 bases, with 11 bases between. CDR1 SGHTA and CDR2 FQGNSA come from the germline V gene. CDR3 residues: CASSTGSFYGYTF. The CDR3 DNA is TGTGCCAGCAGCACGGGATCCTTCTATGGCTACACCTTC.

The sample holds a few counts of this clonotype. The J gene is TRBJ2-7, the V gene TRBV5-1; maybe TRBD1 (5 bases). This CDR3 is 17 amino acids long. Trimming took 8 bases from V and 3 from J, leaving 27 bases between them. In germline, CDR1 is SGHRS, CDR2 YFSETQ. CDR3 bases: TGCGCCAGTGCGGACACGTCGTTGGGCGGACGAAACTACGAGCAGTACTTC. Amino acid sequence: CASADTSLGGRNYEQYF.

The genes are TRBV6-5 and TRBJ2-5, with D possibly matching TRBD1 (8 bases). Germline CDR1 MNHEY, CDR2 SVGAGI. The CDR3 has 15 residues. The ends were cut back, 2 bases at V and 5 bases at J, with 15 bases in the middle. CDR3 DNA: TGTGCCAGCAGTTACCGTGGACAGGGAGGGGAGACCCAGTACTTC. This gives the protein CASSYRGQGGETQYF.

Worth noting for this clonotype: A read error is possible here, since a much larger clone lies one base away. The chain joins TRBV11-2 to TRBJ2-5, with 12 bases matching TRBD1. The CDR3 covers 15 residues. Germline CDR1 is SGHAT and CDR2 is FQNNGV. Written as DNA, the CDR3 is TGTGCCGGCAGCTCCCGGGACAGGGGGCTGGAGACCCAGTACTTC. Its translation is CAGSSRDRGLETQYF.

CDR3 protein: CASGTLGRGHEKLFF. In DNA, the CDR3 is TGTGCCAGCGGTACTTTAGGCAGGGGGCACGAAAAACTGTTTTTT. The V gene is TRBV6-1, the J gene TRBJ1-4, with 8 bases fitting TRBD1. Germline V gene lookup returns CDR1 MNHNS and CDR2 SASEGT. The junction had 13 bases not matched to a gene; V was cut back by 8 bases and J by 8 bases. There are 15 residues in the CDR3.

CDR3 amino acids: CASSAAGATRNIQYF. CDR3 DNA: TGTGCCAGCAGTGCCGCTGGGGCGACCCGGAACATTCAGTACTTC. The chain links TRBV12-3 or TRBV12-4 to TRBJ2-4, with D maybe TRBD1 (5 bases). V was clipped by 5 bases and J by 7 bases, with 18 bases between them. The CDR3 covers 15 residues.

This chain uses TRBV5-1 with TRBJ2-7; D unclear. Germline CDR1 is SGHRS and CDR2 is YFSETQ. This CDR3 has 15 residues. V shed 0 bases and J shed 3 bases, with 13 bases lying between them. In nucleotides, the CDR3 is TGCGCCAGCAGCTTGGAGGCTAGTGGCTTCTACGAGCAGTACTTC. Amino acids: CASSLEASGFYEQYF. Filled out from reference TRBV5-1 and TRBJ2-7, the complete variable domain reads KAGVTQTPRYLIKTRGQQVTLSCSPISGHRSVSWYQQTPGQGLQFLFEYFSETQRNKGNFPGRFSGRQFSNSRSEMNVSTLELGDSALYLCASSLEASGFYEQYFGPGTRLTVT.

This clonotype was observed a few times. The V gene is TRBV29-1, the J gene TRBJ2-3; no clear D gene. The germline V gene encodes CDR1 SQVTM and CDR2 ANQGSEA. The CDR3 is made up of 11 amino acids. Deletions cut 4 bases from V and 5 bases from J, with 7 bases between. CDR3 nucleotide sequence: TGCAGCGTTGTGGTGGGAGATACGCAGTATTTT. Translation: CSVVVGDTQYF.

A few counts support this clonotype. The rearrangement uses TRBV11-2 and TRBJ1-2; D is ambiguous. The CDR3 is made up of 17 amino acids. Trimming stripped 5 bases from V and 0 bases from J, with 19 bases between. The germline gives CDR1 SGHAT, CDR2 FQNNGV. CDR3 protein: CASSLLLETTPNYGYTF. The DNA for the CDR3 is TGTGCCAGCAGCCTCCTCTTGGAGACGACACCTAACTATGGCTACACCTTC.

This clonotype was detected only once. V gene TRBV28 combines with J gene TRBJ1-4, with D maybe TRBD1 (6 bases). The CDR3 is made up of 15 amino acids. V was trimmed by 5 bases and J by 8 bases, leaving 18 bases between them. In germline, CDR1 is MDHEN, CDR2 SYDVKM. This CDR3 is CASSDRQVVEEKLFF. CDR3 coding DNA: TGTGCCAGCAGTGACCGACAGGTAGTAGAAGAAAAACTGTTTTTT.

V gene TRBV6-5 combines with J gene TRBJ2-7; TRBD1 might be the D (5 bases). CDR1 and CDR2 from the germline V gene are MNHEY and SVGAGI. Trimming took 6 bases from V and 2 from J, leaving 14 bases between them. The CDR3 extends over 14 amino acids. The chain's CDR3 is CASSYIDSPYEQYF. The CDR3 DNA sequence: TGTGCCAGCAGCTATATTGACAGTCCCTACGAGCAGTACTTC.

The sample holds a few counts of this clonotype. CDR3 residues: CASSQGVTASTDTQYF. As DNA, the CDR3 is TGTGCCAGCAGCCAAGGCGTTACAGCTAGCACAGATACGCAGTATTTT. The chain employs TRBV3-1 and TRBJ2-3, with D uncertain. Trimming took off 1 base at V and 0 bases at J, with 11 bases between the two ends. Germline-derived CDR1 and CDR2 are LGHDT and YNNKEL (reference sequence). This CDR3 contains 16 residues.

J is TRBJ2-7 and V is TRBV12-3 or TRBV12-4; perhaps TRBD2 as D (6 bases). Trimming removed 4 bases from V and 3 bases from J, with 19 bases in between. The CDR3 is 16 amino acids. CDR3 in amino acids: CASSSSRETFFYEQYF. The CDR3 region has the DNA TGTGCCAGCAGTTCTAGCCGGGAGACCTTCTTCTACGAGCAGTACTTC.

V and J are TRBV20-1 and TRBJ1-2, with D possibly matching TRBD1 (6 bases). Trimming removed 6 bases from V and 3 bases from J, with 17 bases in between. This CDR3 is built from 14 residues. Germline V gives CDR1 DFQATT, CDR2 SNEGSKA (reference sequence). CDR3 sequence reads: CSARRDKGDYGYTF. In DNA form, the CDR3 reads TGCAGTGCCCGTAGGGACAAGGGAGACTATGGCTACACCTTC.

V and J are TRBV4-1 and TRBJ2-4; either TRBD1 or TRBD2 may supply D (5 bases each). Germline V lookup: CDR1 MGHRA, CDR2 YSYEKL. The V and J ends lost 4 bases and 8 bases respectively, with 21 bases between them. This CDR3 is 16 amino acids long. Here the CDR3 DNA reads TGCGCCAGCAGCCCAGAACTAGGGGCAAATTCGGACATTCAGTACTTC. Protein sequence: CASSPELGANSDIQYF.

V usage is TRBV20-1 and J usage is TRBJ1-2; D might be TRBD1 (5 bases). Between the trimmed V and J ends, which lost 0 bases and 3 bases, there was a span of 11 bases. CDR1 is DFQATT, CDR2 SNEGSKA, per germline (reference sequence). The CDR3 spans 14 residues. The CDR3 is CSARELRDDYGYTF. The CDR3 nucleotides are TGCAGTGCTAGAGAACTCCGGGACGACTATGGCTACACCTTC.

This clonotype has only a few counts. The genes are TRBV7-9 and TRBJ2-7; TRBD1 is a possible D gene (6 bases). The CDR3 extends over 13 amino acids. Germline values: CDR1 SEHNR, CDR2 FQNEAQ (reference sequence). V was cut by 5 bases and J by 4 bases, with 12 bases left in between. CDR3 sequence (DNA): TGTGCCAGCAGCCGCGTACAGGGATACGAGCAGTACTTC. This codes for CASSRVQGYEQYF.

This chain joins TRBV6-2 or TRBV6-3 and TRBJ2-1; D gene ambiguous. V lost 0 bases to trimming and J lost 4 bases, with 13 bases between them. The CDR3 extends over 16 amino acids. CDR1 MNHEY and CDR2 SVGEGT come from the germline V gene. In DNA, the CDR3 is TGTGCCAGCAGTTACTCGGTTTCAGGTCGGTACAATGAGCAGTTCTTC. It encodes CASSYSVSGRYNEQFF.

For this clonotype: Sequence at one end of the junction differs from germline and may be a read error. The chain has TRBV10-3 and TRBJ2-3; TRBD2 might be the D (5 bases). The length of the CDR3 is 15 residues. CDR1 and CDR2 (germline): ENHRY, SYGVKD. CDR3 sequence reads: CVISDGGPSTDTRYF. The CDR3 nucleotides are TGTGTCATCAGTGACGGCGGGCCTAGCACAGATACGCGGTATTTT.